These 8 T cell receptor beta chains were sequenced from one sample in a study of T cells in Graves' hyperthyroidism and ophthalmopathy (dated by TCRdb to the late 2010s). The library was produced with multiplex PCR. The instrument given in TCRdb is Illumina HiSeq 2000. Amplification of TCR beta CDR3 regions was carried out from RNA transcripts. A first-round RT-PCR of the TCR CDR3 used the HTBI primer set with the Qiagen OneStep RT-PCR kit. Using fastp trimming at Q25 and MiXCR clonotype assembly, TCRdb reanalyzed the public sequencing data and kept in-frame beta chains. Rows are unified per CDR3 protein, each entry keeping the most common DNA and genes. The sample records fewer than 650,000 distinct CDR3 sequences, approximately 48% of which are singletons. The top ten clonotypes cover about 43% of the sample. The sample taken for sequencing was peripheral blood or thyroid tissue (not recorded which). These TCRs come from an adult woman with Graves' disease, either hyperthyroidism or ophthalmopathy (not recorded which).

A few counts support this clonotype. The chain links TRBV25-1 to TRBJ1-2; no definite D call. The V gene's germline CDR1 is MGHDK and CDR2 SYGVNS. CDR3 length: 14 residues. The ends were cut back, 3 bases at V and 2 bases at J, with 10 bases in the middle. The CDR3 coding sequence is TGTGCCAGCAGTGACTCCCCGGAAAACTATGGCTACACCTTC. Translated: CASSDSPENYGYTF.

This clonotype was seen a handful of times. The chain has TRBV9 and TRBJ1-1, with a tentative D call TRBD1 (5 bases). V lost 0 bases and J lost 1, with 7 bases in between. Germline V gene data show CDR1 as SGDLS and CDR2 as YYNGEE. The CDR3 has 14 residues. The CDR3 sequence: CASSVGQPNTEAFF. The CDR3 nucleotides are TGTGCCAGCAGCGTAGGACAGCCGAACACTGAAGCTTTCTTT.

This sequence joins TRBV12-3 or TRBV12-4 and TRBJ1-1, with TRBD1 matching over 8 bases. V shed 6 bases, J shed 2 bases, and the junction held 8 bases outside the gene matches. The CDR3 extends over 15 amino acids. The CDR3 DNA reads as TGTGCCAGCAGGGCGGACAGGGCTTTTAACACTGAAGCTTTCTTT. Its translation: CASRADRAFNTEAFF.

This clonotype was recorded a few times. The chain recombines TRBV2 with TRBJ2-7; TRBD1 aligns across 8 bases. In germline, CDR1 is SNHLY, CDR2 FYNNEI. CDR3 size: 12 residues. J lost 6 bases, V lost 10 bases, and 8 bases had no gene match. CDR3 sequence reads: CATLGQAGEQYF. The CDR3 bases are TGTGCCACCCTGGGACAGGCGGGCGAGCAGTACTTC.

This clonotype was detected many times. The J gene is TRBJ1-1, the V gene TRBV19; a possible D gene is TRBD1 (5 bases). The CDR3 sequence is 13 residues long. Germline V lookup: CDR1 LNHDA, CDR2 SQIVND (reference sequence). Trimming cost V 5 bases and J 3 bases, with 10 bases left between them. CDR3 sequence: CASSEDRDTEAFF. The CDR3 DNA reads as TGTGCCAGTAGTGAAGACAGAGACACTGAAGCTTTCTTT.

Many counts were recorded for this clonotype. This chain uses TRBV7-9 with TRBJ1-1; D is unresolved. Germline assignment: CDR1 SEHNR and CDR2 FQNEAQ (reference sequence). The V gene lost 4 bases and the J gene lost 6 bases, with 18 bases spanning the gap. The CDR3 covers 15 residues. As DNA, the CDR3 is TGTGCCAGCAGCTCAGTACCGTCCCCTGACGCTGAAGCTTTCTTT. It translates to CASSSVPSPDAEAFF.

The rearrangement uses TRBV19 and TRBJ2-7; 7 bases line up with TRBD2. J was trimmed by 1 base and V by 5 bases; bases with no gene match: 11. CDR3 length: 16 residues. Germline CDR1 and CDR2: LNHDA and SQIVND (reference sequence). This CDR3 reads CASSGRETASSYEQYF. The CDR3 nucleotides are TGTGCCAGTAGTGGGAGGGAGACAGCCAGTTCCTACGAGCAGTACTTC.

This sequence joins TRBV24-1 and TRBJ2-5; 13 bases match TRBD2. This CDR3 region has 16 residues. Germline V lookup: CDR1 KGHDR, CDR2 SFDVKD. V shed 4 bases, J shed 6 bases, and the junction held 7 bases outside the gene matches. The CDR3 DNA reads TGTGCCACCAGTGACGAAGGGACTAGCGGGATGAAGACCCAGTACTTC. The encoded protein is CATSDEGTSGMKTQYF.